Described below is a single T cell receptor (beta chain) sequence and its context. Its specificity is unknown. This sample is drawn from a study of beta chain features in type 1 diabetes. Study-level results: The naive, central memory and Treg TCRB repertoires of patients appeared to be more similar to one another than those of healthy donors. PCR, the amplification step, might favor shorter templates, equally in patients and controls.

What was sequenced were expressed TCRB transcripts, since all of the isolated RNA had been reverse transcribed. The study sequenced naive, central memory and regulatory T cell samples to an average of about 3.5 million reads. Assay: immunoSEQ multiplex PCR; the TCRdb copy retains only in-frame clones and omits some. Here the sample spans some 330,000 clones, roughly 9.6% being singletons. Trimming stripped 6 bases from V and 3 bases from J, with 21 bases between. Germline loops: CDR1 SGHRS, CDR2 YFSETQ. The CDR3 is 16 residues long. The sequence was obtained from a woman in her twenties or thirties in good health. The V and J genes are TRBV5-1 and TRBJ2-5; possibly TRBD2 for D (6 bases). What was sequenced was naive CD4+ T cells from blood. CDR3: CASMMVGGTSEETQYF. For the CDR3, the DNA is TGCGCCAGCATGATGGTTGGAGGGACTTCGGAAGAGACCCAGTACTTC.